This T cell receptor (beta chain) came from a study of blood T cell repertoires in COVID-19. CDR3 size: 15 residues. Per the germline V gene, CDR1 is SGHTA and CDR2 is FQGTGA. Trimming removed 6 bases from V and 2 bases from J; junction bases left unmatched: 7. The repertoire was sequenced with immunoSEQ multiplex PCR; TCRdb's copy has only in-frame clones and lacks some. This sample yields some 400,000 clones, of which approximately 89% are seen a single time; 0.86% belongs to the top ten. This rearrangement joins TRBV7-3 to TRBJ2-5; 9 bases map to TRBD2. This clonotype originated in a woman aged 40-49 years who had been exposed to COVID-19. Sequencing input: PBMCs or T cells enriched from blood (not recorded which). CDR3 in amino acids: CASSHSGGVQETQYF. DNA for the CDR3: TGTGCCAGCAGTCATAGCGGGGGCGTACAAGAGACCCAGTACTTC.